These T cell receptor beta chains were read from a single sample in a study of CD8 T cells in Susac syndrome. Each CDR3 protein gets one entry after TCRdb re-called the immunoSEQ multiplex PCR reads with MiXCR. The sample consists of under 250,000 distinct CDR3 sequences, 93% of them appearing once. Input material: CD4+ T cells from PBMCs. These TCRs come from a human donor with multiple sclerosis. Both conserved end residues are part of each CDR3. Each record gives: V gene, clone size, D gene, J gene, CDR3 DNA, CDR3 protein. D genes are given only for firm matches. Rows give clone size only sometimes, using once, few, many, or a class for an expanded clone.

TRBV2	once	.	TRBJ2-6	TGTGCCAGGCACAAGACAGCTTCTGGGGCCAACGTCCTGACTTTC	CARHKTASGANVLTF
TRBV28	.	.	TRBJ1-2	TGTGCCAGCCTCAAAGGGGGAGCGTATGGCTACATCTTC	CASLKGGAYGYIF
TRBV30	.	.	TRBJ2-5	TGTGCCTGGAGTGTTCGCAGAGGGGAAGAGACCCAGTACTTC	CAWSVRRGEETQYF
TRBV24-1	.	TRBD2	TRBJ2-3	TGTGCCACCAGTGATGTAGCGGGGACTAGCACAGATACGCAGTATTTT	CATSDVAGTSTDTQYF
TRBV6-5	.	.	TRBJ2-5	TGTGCCAGCAGTTACTCGGCCGTAGCGAACATCCAAGAGACCCAGTACTTC	CASSYSAVANIQETQYF
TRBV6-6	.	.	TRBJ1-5	TGTGCCAGCAGTTACTCAGCCCCCCGGGGTCAGCCCCAGCATTTT	CASSYSAPRGQPQHF
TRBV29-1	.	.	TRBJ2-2	TGCAGCACCGCCGGGACAACGAACACCGGGGAGCTGTTTTTT	CSTAGTTNTGELFF
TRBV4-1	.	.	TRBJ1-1	TGCGCCAGCAGCCAAGATCGGGGCTGGGCTGAAGCTTTCTTT	CASSQDRGWAEAFF
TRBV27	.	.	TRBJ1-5	TGTGCCAGCAGCGGAGGGTATCGCCAGCCCCAGCATTTT	CASSGGYRQPQHF
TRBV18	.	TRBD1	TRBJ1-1	TGTGCCAGCTCACCTACTAGGACAGGCCAGGGGAACACTGAAGCTTTCTTT	CASSPTRTGQGNTEAFF
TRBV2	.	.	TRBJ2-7	TGTGCCAGCAGTGTTGGGGTAAATCACGAGCAGTACTTC	CASSVGVNHEQYF
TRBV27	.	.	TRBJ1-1	TGTGCCAGCAGTTTACGGGAGGGGACTGAAGCTTTCTTT	CASSLREGTEAFF
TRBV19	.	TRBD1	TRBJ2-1	TGTGCCAGTAGTACCGGTGGACAGGGCGTGACGGAGCAGTTCTTC	CASSTGGQGVTEQFF
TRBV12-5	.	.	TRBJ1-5	TGTGCTAGCCAAGGGGAAAATCAGCCCCAGCATTTT	CASQGENQPQHF
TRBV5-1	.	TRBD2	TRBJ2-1	TGCGCCAGCAGCTTGGTGAGCGGGAGTCGGTATGAGCAGTTCTTC	CASSLVSGSRYEQFF
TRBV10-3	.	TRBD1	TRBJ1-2	TGTGCCATCAGTGAGGACAGGGTAGGTGGCTACACCTTC	CAISEDRVGGYTF
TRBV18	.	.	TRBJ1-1	TGTGCCAGCTCGCGAGATACAGAGAACACTGAAGCTTTCTTT	CASSRDTENTEAFF
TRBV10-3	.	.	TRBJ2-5	TGTGCCATCAGGCCCGGACAGGGAGGGCAGGAGACCCAGTACTTC	CAIRPGQGGQETQYF
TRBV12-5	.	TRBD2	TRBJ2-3	TGTGCTAGTGTCCTGACTAGCGGGGATGAAAATACGCAGTATTTT	CASVLTSGDENTQYF
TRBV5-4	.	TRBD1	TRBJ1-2	TGTGCCAGCAGCTCAGGGGGTTATGGCTACACCTTC	CASSSGGYGYTF
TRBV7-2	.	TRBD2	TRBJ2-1	TGTGCCAGCAGCCGCAGGACTAGCGGGAGGGGGGAGCAGTTCTTC	CASSRRTSGRGEQFF
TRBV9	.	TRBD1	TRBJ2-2	TGTGCCAGCAGGAGAACCGGGACAGTCACCGGGGAGCTGTTTTTT	CASRRTGTVTGELFF
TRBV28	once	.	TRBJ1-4	TGTGCCAGCAGTTCCAACAACGCTTACTCTGAGACAGCAACTAATGAAAAACTGTTTTTT	CASSSNNAYSETATNEKLFF
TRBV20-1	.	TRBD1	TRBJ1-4	TGCAGTGCTAGGGCACAGGGGGCCGAAAAACTGTTTTTT	CSARAQGAEKLFF
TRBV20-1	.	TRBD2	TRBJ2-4	TGCAGTGCAGCAACTAGCGGGAGCGACATTCAGTACTTC	CSAATSGSDIQYF
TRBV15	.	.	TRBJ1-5	TGTGCCACCAGCATAGCTTACAATCAGCCCCAGCATTTT	CATSIAYNQPQHF
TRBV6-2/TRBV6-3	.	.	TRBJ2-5	TGTGCCAGCAGCAATTTTGGGACGACTTCCCAGTACTTC	CASSNFGTTSQYF